Listed here is a single T cell receptor (beta chain). This clone's antigen is unknown. Within one base of it there is no much larger clone, and no base qualities were kept. The source of the sample is a study of memory CD4+ T cells and cytomegalovirus serostatus (dated by TCRdb to the late 2010s). At the level of the whole study: A total of about 33 healthy Belgian adults, of whom 9 were CMV seropositive and about 24 were CMV seronegative, were included in the cohort. To replicate a published TCR-based CMV serostatus classifier, the researchers sequenced the CD4+ memory TCRbeta repertoires of a Belgian cohort whose cytomegalovirus serostatus was known.

General conclusions and limits of the study: Among the 150 to 200 previously reported CMV-associated TCRbeta sequences, some 62 showed up in the CD4+ memory repertoires, with each one found in between one and five individuals. Only CD4+CD45RO+ memory cells were sequenced, in contrast to the original study, in which naive and memory CD4+ and CD8+ populations were covered. Results were interpreted as suggesting that the CMV-associated TCR signature is largely present in the CD4+ memory repertoire. A median bootstrapped AUC of around 0.95 with a 95% CI of 0.76-1.00 was achieved on the Belgian cohort by the original-framework classifier. For CMV serostatus prediction, a median bootstrapped AUC of approximately 0.95 was reached with the original framework, and a median bootstrapped AUC of around 0.9 was reached with a US-trained random forest.

Single viable CD3+CD4+CD8-CD45RO+ cells were sorted as memory CD4+ T cells on a FACSAria II. CMV serostatus was determined using a Roche Elecsys assay that detects serum IgG against CMV pp150, pp28, p38 and p52. Following thawing, total CD4+ T cells were enriched through positive selection using CD4 magnetic microbeads. The samples came from a separate study whose specific focus was interrogating the CD4+ T cell memory repertoire. Peripheral blood mononuclear cells were isolated and cryopreserved following standard operating procedures; serum was stored at -80 °C. The staining used CD3-PerCP (BW264/56), CD4-APC (RPA-T4), CD45RO-PE (UCHT1) and CD8-Pacific Orange (3B5) antibodies, and Sytox blue was used to exclude non-viable cells. The Quick-DNA Microprep Kit was used to extract genomic DNA from the sorted cells. TCRbeta DNA was amplified with the immunoSEQ hsTCRbeta kit following the manufacturer's protocol. TCRbeta libraries were sequenced on an Illumina MiSeq instrument. Per the authors' processing: After out-of-frame sequences were removed, millions of distinct TCRbeta sequences remained, averaging about 66,813 per individual. Two values were used to score each individual: the count of 150 to 200 previously reported CMV-associated TCRbeta sequences and the total count of productive distinct TCRbeta sequences. A beta-binomial model was reimplemented in Python, and scikit-learn random forests with default parameters were trained on data from the US cohort. Classifier performance on the Belgian cohort was summarized as median AUC with percentile confidence intervals calculated over 10,000 bootstrap iterations. Sourced from immuneACCESS, this table was stored by TCRdb with only in-frame sequences that have V and J called. A share of the clones is absent; for the studies checked, an unresolved V gene accounts for under half, and the remainder has no known explanation. V and J calls and clone size are given by that table; D and trimming were obtained from the DNA. A total of some 64,000 clones appear in this sample, 80% to 85% of them only once. The ten largest clones represent 0.88% of the sample.

A distance of 12 bases separates the germline ends of V and J, which lose 10 bases and 2 bases respectively. CDR1 and CDR2 were assigned from the germline V gene as MDHEN and SYDVKM. Reading from cysteine to phenylalanine, the CDR3 counts 13 amino acids. Kept here is only the CDR3 DNA, which spans 39 bases and is read in frame from base 1. Sequencing was performed on memory CD4+ T cells from blood. This clonotype originated in an adult in good health and CMV-seronegative. The V gene is TRBV28 and the J gene is TRBJ1-3; D gene: possibly TRBD1, on 6 matching bases. The encoded CDR3 is CATRGGPGNTIYF. The DNA is as follows: TGTGCCACCCGGGGGGGGCCTGGAAACACCATATATTTT.